This note documents a single T cell receptor (beta chain) sequence. This entry belongs to a study of blood T cell repertoires in COVID-19. On the study more broadly: Material from acute and convalescent COVID-19 was sourced from the United States, Italy and Spain. Nucleic acid was either cDNA or gDNA, and it came from T cells, B-cell-depleted T cells, or PBMCs.

Study processing details: By means of reference gene primer amplification, nucleated cell counts were estimated. Assay: immunoSEQ multiplex PCR; the TCRdb copy retains only in-frame clones and omits some. V, J and clone size were drawn from that table, and D and trimming were deduced from the DNA. The table shows about 75,000 clones, with roughly 88% occurring only once. V lost 4 bases to trimming and J lost 9 bases; unmatched junction nucleotides: 9. CDR3 length: 13 amino acids. Germline lookup yields CDR1 SQVTM and CDR2 ANQGSEA. The origin of this receptor is a woman in her 70s with acute or convalescent COVID-19. This rearrangement joins TRBV29-1 to TRBJ2-3, with TRBD2 identical over 8 bases. Sequenced material: peripheral blood. The CDR3 region is CSVAPTSELTQYF. CDR3 DNA sequence: TGCAGCGTTGCCCCGACTAGCGAACTAACGCAGTATTTT.